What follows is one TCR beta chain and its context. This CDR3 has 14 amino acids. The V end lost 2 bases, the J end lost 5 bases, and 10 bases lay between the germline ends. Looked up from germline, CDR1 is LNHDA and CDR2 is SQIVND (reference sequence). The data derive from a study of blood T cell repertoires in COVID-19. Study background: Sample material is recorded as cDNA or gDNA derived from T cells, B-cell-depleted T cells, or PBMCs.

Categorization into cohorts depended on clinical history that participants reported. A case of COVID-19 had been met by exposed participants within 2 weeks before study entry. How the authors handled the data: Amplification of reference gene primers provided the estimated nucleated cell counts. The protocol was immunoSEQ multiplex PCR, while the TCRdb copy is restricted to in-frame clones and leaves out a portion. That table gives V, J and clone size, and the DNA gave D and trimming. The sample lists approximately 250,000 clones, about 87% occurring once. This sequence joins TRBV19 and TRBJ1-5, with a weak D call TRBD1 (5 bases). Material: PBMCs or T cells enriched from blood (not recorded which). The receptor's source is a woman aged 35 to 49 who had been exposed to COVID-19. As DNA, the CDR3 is TGTGCCAGTAGTATAAGCCAGGGCCATCAGCCCCAGCATTTT. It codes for CASSISQGHQPQHF.